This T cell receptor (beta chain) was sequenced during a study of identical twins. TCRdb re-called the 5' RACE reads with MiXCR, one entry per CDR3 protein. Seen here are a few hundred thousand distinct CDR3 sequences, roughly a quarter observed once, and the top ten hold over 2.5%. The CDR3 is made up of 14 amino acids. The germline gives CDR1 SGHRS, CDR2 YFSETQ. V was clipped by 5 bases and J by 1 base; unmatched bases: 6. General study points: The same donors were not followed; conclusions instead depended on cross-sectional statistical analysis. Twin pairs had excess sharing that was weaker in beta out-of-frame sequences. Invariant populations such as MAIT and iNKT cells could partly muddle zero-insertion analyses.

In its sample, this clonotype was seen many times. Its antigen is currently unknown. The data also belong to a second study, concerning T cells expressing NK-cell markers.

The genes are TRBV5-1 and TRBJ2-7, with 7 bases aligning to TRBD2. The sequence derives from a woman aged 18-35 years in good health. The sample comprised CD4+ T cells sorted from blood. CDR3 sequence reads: CASRSSGVSYEQYF. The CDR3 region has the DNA TGCGCCAGCAGATCCAGCGGGGTATCCTACGAGCAGTACTTC.